Listed here are 13 T cell receptor beta chains from one sample, sequenced in a study of T cells expressing NK-cell markers. For each CDR3 protein, TCRdb gives one entry from its re-call of the 5' RACE reads, without DNA. The sample includes about 460,000 distinct CDR3 sequences. The sequencing sample was made of blood T cells: a sorted CD56 or NKG2C T cell subset, CD4+ or CD8+ T cells, or bulk PBMC T cells (not recorded which). Every receptor here comes from a woman in her 50s in good health.

The rearrangement uses TRBV11-3 and TRBJ1-3. The CDR3 sequence is 13 residues long. Germline V gene data show CDR1 as SGHNT and CDR2 as YENEEA. The CDR3 sequence: CASSRNSGNTIYF.

The V call is TRBV5-1, the J call TRBJ2-3; there is no DNA to check the TCRdb D call of TRBD1. There are 17 residues in the CDR3. Germline V gene sequence: CDR1 SGHRS, CDR2 YFSETQ. This CDR3 reads CASSPNPGHLSTDTQYF.

The genes are TRBV20-1 and TRBJ2-6; TCRdb's D call of TRBD2 is untestable without DNA. Germline lookup yields CDR1 DFQATT and CDR2 SNEGSKA (reference sequence). The CDR3 loop spans 15 amino acids. The CDR3: CSATAGGLGANVLTF.

The chain's CDR3 is CASTKSHRPTDTQYF. The genes are TRBV12-3 or TRBV12-4 and TRBJ2-3. This CDR3 is built from 15 residues.

The chain joins TRBV2 to TRBJ2-3; the D gene TCRdb calls, TRBD1, cannot be checked with no DNA. Germline CDR1 and CDR2: SNHLY and FYNNEI. CDR3 length: 15 amino acids. The CDR3 loop is CASSEDRPVTDTQYF.

This sequence joins TRBV6-1 and TRBJ2-1. The germline gives CDR1 MNHNS, CDR2 SASEGT. CDR3 length equals 15 residues. CDR3 region: CASSDQALLVAEQFF.

The chain has TRBV24-1 and TRBJ1-2; the TRBD1 assignment by TCRdb is unverifiable without DNA. From germline, CDR1 is KGHDR and CDR2 SFDVKD. This CDR3 has 18 amino acids. The CDR3 region is CATSDPRDSGQAHYGYTF.

The chain recombines TRBV20-1 with TRBJ1-3; TCRdb names TRBD1, which stays unverified in the absence of DNA. Germline V gives CDR1 DFQATT, CDR2 SNEGSKA (reference sequence). The CDR3 length is 15 residues. CDR3 sequence reads: CSAQIPGLRVNTIYF.

This rearrangement joins TRBV10-3 to TRBJ1-5. This CDR3 comprises 12 residues. The germline V gene encodes CDR1 ENHRY and CDR2 SYGVKD. The CDR3 reads CATRGTNQPQHF.

The chain is built from TRBV12-3 or TRBV12-4 and TRBJ2-6. The CDR3 runs 14 residues. CDR3 amino acids: CASSFRAGANVLTF.

The V call is TRBV10-2, the J call TRBJ2-5; checking the TCRdb D call of TRBD2 is not possible without DNA. Germline V gene sequence: CDR1 WSHSY, CDR2 SAAADI. The CDR3 is 17 amino acids. The CDR3 protein is CASTPGLLREGRETQYF.

V and J are TRBV18 and TRBJ2-1; the TRBD2 assignment by TCRdb is unverifiable without DNA. Germline V gene sequence: CDR1 KGHSH, CDR2 LQKENI. CDR3 size: 16 residues. The CDR3 spells CASSPAGTSGIGEQFF.

This sequence joins TRBV21-1 and TRBJ2-3; TCRdb designates TRBD2, a call that cannot be tested without DNA. TRBV21-1 is a pseudogene locus. The length of the CDR3 is 16 residues. CDR3: CASSPTGASGDITQYF.